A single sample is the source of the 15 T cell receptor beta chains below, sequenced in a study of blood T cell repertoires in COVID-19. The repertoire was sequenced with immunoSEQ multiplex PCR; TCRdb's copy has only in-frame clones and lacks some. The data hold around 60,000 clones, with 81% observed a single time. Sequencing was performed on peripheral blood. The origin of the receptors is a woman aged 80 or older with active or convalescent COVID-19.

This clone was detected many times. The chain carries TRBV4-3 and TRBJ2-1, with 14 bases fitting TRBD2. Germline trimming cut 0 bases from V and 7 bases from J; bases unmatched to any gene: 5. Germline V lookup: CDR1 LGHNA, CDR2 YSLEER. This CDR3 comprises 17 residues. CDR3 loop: CASSQETGTSGGNEQFF. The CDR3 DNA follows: TGCGCCAGCAGCCAAGAGACCGGGACTAGCGGGGGAAATGAGCAGTTCTTC.

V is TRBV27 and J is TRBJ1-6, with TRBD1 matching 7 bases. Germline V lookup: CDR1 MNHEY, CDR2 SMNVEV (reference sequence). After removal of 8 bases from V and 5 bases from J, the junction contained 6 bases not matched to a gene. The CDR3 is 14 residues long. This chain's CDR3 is CASQKGTDNSPLHF. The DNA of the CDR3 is TGTGCCAGCCAAAAAGGGACAGATAATTCACCCCTCCACTTT.

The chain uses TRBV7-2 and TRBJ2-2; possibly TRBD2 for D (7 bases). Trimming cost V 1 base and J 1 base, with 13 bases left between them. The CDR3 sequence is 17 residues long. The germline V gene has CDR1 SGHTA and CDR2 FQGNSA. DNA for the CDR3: TGTGCCAGCAGCTTAGTGGGGGGGCAGCTGAACACCGGGGAGCTGTTTTTT. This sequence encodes CASSLVGGQLNTGELFF.

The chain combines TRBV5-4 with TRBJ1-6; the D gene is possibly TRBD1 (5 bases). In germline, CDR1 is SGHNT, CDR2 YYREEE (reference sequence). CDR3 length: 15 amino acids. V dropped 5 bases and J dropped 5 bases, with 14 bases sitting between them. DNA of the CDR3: TGTGCCAGCAGGCGAGCACAGGAACATAATTCACCCCTCCACTTT. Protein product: CASRRAQEHNSPLHF.

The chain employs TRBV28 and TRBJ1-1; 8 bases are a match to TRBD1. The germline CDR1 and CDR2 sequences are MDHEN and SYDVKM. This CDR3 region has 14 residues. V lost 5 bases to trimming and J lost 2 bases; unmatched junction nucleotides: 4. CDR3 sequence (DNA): TGTGCCAGCAGTCCGGGACAGGTAAACACTGAAGCTTTCTTT. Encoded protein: CASSPGQVNTEAFF.

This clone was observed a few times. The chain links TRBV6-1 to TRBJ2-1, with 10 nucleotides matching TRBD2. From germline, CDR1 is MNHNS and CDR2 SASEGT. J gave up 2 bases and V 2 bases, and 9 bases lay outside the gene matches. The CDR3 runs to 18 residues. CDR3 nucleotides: TGTGCCAGCAGTGAACAAGCGGGGGGGCAGGGCCCCTACAATGAGCAGTTCTTC. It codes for CASSEQAGGQGPYNEQFF.

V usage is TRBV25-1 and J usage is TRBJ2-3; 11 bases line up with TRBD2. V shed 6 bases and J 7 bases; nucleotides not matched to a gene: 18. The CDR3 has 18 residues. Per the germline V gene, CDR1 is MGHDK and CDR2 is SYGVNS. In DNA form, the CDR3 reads TGTGCCAGCAGCGACATAGCCTCTTATAGCGGGGGGGCCAATACGCAGTATTTT. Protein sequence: CASSDIASYSGGANTQYF.

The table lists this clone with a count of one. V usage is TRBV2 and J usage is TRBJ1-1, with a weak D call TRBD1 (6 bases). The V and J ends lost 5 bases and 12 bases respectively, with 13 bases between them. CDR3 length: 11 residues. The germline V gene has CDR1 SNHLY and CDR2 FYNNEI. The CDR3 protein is CASSTGWNTFF. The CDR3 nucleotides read TGTGCCAGCAGTACAGGGTGGAATACTTTCTTT.

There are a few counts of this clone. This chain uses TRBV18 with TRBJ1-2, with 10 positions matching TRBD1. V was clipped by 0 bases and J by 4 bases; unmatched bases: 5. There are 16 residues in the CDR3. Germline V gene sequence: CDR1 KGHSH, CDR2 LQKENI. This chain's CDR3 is CASSPPRTGGSYGYTF. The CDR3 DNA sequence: TGTGCCAGCTCACCACCGCGGACAGGGGGGAGCTATGGCTACACCTTC.

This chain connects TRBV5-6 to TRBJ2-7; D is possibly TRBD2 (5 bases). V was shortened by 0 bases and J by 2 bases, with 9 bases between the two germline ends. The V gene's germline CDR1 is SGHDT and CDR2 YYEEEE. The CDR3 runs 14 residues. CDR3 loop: CASSLALATYEQYF. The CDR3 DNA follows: TGTGCCAGCAGCTTGGCTCTAGCAACCTACGAGCAGTACTTC.

The CDR3 region is CASSIVAGGKLGGYTF. CDR3 DNA sequence: TGTGCCAGTAGTATAGTAGCAGGGGGAAAACTCGGGGGCTACACCTTC. This chain uses TRBV19 with TRBJ1-2; 7 nucleotides agree with TRBD1. The CDR3 covers 16 residues. V lost 1 base to trimming and J lost 8 bases; unmatched junction nucleotides: 13. Germline CDR1 and CDR2: LNHDA and SQIVND (reference sequence). Together with reference TRBV19 and TRBJ1-2, the CDR3 gives the full variable domain: DGGITQSPKYLFRKEGQNVTLSCEQNLNHDAMYWYRQDPGQGLRLIYYSQIVNDFQKGDIAEGYSVSREKKESFPLTVTSAQKNPTAFYLCASSIVAGGKLGGYTFGSGTRLTVV.

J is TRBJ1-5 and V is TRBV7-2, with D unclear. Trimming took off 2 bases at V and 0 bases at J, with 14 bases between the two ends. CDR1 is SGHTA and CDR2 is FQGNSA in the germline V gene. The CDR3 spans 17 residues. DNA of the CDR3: TGTGCCAGCAGCTTATCGGCGGGCCCGTATAGCAATCAGCCCCAGCATTTT. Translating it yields CASSLSAGPYSNQPQHF. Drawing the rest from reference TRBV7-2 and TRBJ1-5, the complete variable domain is GAGVSQSPSNKVTEKGKDVELRCDPISGHTALYWYRQSLGQGLEFLIYFQGNSAPDKSGLPSDRFSAERTGGSVSTLTIQRTQQEDSAVYLCASSLSAGPYSNQPQHFGDGTRLSIL.

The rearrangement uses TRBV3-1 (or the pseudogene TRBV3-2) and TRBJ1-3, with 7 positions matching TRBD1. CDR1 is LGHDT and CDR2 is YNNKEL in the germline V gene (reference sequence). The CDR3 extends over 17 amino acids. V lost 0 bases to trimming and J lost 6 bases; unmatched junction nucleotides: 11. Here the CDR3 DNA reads TGTGCCAGCAGCCAAGATTGGAGACAGGGTGTGGTAAACACCATATATTTT. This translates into CASSQDWRQGVVNTIYF.

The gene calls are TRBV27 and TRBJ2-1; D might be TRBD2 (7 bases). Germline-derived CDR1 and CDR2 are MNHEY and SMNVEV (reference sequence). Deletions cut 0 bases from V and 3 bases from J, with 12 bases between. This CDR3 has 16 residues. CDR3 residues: CASSLSGGGLYNEQFF. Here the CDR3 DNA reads TGTGCCAGCAGTTTATCGGGGGGGGGCCTCTACAATGAGCAGTTCTTC.

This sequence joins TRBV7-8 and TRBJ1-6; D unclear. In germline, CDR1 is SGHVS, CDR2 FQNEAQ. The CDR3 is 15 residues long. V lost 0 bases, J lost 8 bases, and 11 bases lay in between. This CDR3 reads CASSLAGEQYSPLHF. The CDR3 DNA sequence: TGTGCCAGCAGCTTAGCCGGGGAACAGTATTCACCCCTCCACTTT.